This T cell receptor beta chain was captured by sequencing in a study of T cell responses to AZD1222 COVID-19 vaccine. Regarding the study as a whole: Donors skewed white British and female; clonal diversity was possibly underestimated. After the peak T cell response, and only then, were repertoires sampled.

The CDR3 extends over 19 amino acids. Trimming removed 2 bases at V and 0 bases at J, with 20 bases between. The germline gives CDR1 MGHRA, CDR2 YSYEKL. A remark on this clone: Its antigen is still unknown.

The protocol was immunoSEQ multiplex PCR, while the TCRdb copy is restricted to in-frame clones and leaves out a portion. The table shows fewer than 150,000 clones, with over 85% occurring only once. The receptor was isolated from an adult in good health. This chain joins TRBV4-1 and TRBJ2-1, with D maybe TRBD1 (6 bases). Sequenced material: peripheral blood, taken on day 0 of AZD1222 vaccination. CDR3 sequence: CASSQTVTGRLSSYNEQFF. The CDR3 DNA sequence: TGCGCCAGCAGCCAAACCGTGACAGGCCGACTTAGCTCCTACAATGAGCAGTTCTTC.